This T cell receptor (beta chain) was sequenced for a study of ipilimumab plus nivolumab after autologous stem cell transplantation. Assay used: immunoSEQ multiplex PCR; TCRdb lists only in-frame clones, some missing. The data contain around 21,000 clones, around 80% of them singletons. This CDR3 has 18 amino acids. The receptor comes from a male donor with diffuse large B-cell lymphoma. J is TRBJ1-6 and V is TRBV21-1. TRBV21-1 is a pseudogene locus. Specimen: PBMCs, collected in a trial of ipilimumab plus nivolumab as post-transplant consolidation. CDR3: CASSKGGTTGARRSPLHF. The DNA of the CDR3 is TGTGCCAGCAGCAAAGGTGGGACTACGGGGGCCAGGCGTTCACCCCTCCACTTT.